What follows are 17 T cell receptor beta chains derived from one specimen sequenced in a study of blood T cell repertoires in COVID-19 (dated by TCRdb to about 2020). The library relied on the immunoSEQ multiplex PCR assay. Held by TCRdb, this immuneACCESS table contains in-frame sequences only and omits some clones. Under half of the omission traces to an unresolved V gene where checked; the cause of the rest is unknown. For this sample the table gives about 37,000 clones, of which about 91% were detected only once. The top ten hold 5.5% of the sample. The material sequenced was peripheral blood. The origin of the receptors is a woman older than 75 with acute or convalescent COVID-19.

The CDR3 DNA follows: TGTGCCAGCAGTTTGTTCGGCGGGGGGGCTCCTACGCAGTATTTT. It specifies CASSLFGGGAPTQYF. The J gene is TRBJ2-3, the V gene TRBV27; 9 nucleotides line up with TRBD2. CDR3 length equals 15 residues. Trimming cost V 3 bases and J 8 bases; bases outside gene matches: 9. CDR1 MNHEY and CDR2 SMNVEV come from the germline V gene (reference sequence).

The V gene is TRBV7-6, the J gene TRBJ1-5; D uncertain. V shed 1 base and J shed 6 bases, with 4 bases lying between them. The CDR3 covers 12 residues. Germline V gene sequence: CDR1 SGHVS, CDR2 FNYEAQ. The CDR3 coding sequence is TGTGCCAGCAGCTTAGTCGGTCAGCCCCAGCATTTT. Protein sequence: CASSLVGQPQHF.

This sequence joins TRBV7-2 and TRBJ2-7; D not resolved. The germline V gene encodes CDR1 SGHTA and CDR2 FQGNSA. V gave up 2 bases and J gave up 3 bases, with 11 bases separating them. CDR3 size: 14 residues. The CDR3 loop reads CASSLLGRNYEQYF. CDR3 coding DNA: TGTGCCAGCAGCTTATTAGGCAGGAACTACGAGCAGTACTTC.

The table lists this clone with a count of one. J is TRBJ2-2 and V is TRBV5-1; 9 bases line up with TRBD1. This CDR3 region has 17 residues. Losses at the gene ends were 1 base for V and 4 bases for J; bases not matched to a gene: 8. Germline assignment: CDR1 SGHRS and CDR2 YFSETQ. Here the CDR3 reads CASSLIYRGPGTGELFF. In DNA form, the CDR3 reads TGCGCCAGCAGCTTGATCTACAGGGGGCCGGGCACCGGGGAGCTGTTTTTT.

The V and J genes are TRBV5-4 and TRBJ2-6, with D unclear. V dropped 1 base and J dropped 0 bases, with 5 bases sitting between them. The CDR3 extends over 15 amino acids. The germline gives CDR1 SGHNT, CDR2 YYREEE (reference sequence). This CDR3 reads CASSLTGSGANVLTF. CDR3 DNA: TGTGCCAGCAGCTTGACGGGCTCTGGGGCCAACGTCCTGACTTTC.

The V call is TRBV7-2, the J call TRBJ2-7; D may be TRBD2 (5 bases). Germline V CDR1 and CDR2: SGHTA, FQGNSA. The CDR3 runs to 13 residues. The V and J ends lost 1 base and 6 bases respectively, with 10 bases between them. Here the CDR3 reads CASSLGRGSEQYF. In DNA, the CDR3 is TGTGCCAGCAGCTTAGGGAGAGGGAGCGAGCAGTACTTC.

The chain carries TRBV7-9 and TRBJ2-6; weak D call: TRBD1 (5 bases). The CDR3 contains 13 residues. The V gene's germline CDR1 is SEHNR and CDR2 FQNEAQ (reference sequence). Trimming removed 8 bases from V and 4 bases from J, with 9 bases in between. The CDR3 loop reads CASQGPGANVLTF. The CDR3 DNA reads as TGTGCCAGCCAGGGCCCCGGGGCCAACGTCCTGACTTTC.

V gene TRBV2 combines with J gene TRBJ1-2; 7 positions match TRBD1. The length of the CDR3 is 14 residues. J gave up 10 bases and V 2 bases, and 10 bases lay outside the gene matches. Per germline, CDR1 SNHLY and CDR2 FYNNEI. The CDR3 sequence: CASSENRGTRDYTF. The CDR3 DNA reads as TGTGCCAGCAGTGAAAACAGGGGCACCAGGGACTACACCTTC.

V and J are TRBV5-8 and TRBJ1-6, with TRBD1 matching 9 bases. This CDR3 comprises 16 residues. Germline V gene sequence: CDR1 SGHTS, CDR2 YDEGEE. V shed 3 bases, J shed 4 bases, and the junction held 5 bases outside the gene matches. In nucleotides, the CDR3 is TGTGCCAGCAGCTGGGGACAGGGCGCATATAATTCACCCCTCCACTTT. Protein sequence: CASSWGQGAYNSPLHF. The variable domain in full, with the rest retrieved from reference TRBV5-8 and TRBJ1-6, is EAGVTQSPTHLIKTRGQQATLRCSPISGHTSVYWYQQALGLGLQFLLWYDEGEERNRGNFPPRFSGRQFPNYSSELNVNALELEDSALYLCASSWGQGAYNSPLHFGNGTRLTVT.

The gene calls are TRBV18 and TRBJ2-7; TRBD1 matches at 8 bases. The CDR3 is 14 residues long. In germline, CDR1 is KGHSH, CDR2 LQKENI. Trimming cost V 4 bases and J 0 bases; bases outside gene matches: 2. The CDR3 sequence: CASSRTGLSYEQYF. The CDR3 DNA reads TGTGCCAGCTCACGGACAGGGCTCTCCTACGAGCAGTACTTC.

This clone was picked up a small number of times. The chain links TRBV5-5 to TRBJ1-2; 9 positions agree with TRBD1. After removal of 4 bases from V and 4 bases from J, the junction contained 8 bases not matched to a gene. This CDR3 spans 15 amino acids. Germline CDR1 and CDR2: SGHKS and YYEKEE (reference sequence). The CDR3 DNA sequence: TGTGCCAGCAGCCACCAAACGGACAGGGGCTATGGCTACACCTTC. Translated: CASSHQTDRGYGYTF.

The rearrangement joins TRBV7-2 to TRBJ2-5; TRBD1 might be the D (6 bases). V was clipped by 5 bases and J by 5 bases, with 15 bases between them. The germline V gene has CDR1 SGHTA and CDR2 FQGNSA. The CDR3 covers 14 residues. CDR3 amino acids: CASSRKGVLETQYF. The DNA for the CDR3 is TGTGCCAGCAGCCGCAAGGGGGTATTGGAGACCCAGTACTTC.

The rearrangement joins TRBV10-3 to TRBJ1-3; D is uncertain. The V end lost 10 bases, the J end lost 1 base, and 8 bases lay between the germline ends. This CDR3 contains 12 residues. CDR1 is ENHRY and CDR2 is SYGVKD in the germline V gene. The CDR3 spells CATEGSGNTIYF. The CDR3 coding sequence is TGTGCCACCGAGGGATCTGGAAACACCATATATTTT.

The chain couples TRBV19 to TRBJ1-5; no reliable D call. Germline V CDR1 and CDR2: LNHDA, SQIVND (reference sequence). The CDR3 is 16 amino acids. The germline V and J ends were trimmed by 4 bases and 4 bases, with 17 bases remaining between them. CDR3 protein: CASSTSRRGTNQPQHF. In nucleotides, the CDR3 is TGTGCCAGTAGTACCTCTCGGCGGGGAACAAATCAGCCCCAGCATTTT. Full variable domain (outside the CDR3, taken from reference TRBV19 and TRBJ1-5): DGGITQSPKYLFRKEGQNVTLSCEQNLNHDAMYWYRQDPGQGLRLIYYSQIVNDFQKGDIAEGYSVSREKKESFPLTVTSAQKNPTAFYLCASSTSRRGTNQPQHFGDGTRLSIL.

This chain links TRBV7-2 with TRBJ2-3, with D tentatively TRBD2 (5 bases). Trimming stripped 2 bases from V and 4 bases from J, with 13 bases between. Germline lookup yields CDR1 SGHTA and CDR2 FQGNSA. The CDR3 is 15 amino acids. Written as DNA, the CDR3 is TGTGCCAGCAGCTTATACAGTTTGGAGGCAGATACGCAGTATTTT. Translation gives CASSLYSLEADTQYF.

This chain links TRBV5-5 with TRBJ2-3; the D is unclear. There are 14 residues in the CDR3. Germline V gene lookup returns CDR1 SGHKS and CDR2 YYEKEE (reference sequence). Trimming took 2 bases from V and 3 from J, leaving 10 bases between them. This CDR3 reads CASSFGLDTDTQYF. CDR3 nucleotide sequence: TGTGCCAGCAGCTTTGGTCTAGATACAGATACGCAGTATTTT.

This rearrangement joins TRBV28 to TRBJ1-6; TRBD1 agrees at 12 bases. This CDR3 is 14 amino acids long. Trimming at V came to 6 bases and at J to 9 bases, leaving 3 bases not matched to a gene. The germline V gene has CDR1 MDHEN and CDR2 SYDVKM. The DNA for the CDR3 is TGTGCCAGCAGGGGGACAGGGGGCTTTTCACCCCTCCACTTT. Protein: CASRGTGGFSPLHF.